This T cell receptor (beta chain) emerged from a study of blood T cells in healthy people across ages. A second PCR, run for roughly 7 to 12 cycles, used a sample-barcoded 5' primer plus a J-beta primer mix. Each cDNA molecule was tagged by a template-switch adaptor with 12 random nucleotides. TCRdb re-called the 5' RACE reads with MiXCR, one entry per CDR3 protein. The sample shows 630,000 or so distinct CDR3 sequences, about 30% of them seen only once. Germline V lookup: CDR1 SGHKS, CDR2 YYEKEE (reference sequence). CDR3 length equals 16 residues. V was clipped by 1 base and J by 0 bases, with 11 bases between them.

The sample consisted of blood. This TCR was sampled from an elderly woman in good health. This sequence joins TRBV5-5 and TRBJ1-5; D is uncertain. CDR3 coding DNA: TGTGCCAGCAGCTTGTTGGGTCCGAATAGCAATCAGCCCCAGCATTTT. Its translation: CASSLLGPNSNQPQHF.